The next 25 T cell receptor beta chains were all read from a single sample in a study of blood T cell repertoires in COVID-19. Sequencing was performed with immunoSEQ multiplex PCR; in TCRdb, only in-frame clones are kept and a portion is missing. This table has roughly 300,000 clones, approximately 84% appearing once. Sequenced material: peripheral blood. The source of these receptors is a human donor with COVID-19, enrolled during active disease. The donor label of this sample is uncertain.

As DNA, the CDR3 is TGTGCCATCAGCGACCGGGGGGGAGATGAAAAACTGTTTTTT. This translates into CAISDRGGDEKLFF. This sequence joins TRBV10-3 and TRBJ1-4; TRBD1 might be the D (5 bases). The CDR3 length is 14 residues. Germline V gene lookup returns CDR1 ENHRY and CDR2 SYGVKD. Trimming removed 6 bases at V and 6 bases at J, with 14 bases between.

This clone was seen many times. The chain combines TRBV9 with TRBJ1-1; maybe TRBD1 (5 bases). Trimming stripped 7 bases from V and 5 bases from J, with 15 bases between. This CDR3 is 13 amino acids long. The germline CDR1 and CDR2 sequences are SGDLS and YYNGEE. CDR3 DNA: TGTGCCAGCTCCTTTCAGGGTGAGACTGAAGCTTTCTTT. It encodes CASSFQGETEAFF. Filled out from reference TRBV9 and TRBJ1-1, the complete variable domain reads DSGVTQTPKHLITATGQRVTLRCSPRSGDLSVYWYQQSLDQGLQFLIQYYNGEERAKGNILERFSAQQFPDLHSELNLSSLELGDSALYFCASSFQGETEAFFGQGTRLTVV.

This chain joins TRBV28 and TRBJ2-7; 7 nucleotides line up with TRBD1. This CDR3 spans 14 amino acids. V shed 5 bases and J 2 bases; nucleotides not matched to a gene: 6. Germline CDR1 and CDR2: MDHEN and SYDVKM. CDR3 region: CASSPTGVPYEQYF. The CDR3 DNA reads as TGTGCCAGCAGTCCCACAGGGGTACCCTACGAGCAGTACTTC.

V and J are TRBV6-5 and TRBJ2-7; 11 bases match TRBD1. In germline, CDR1 is MNHEY, CDR2 SVGAGI. There are 15 residues in the CDR3. Unmatched junction bases numbered 6, after V lost 8 bases and J lost 0 bases. As DNA, the CDR3 is TGTGCCAGCCGGTCGGGACAGGGGGACTCCTACGAGCAGTACTTC. Its protein product is CASRSGQGDSYEQYF.

The chain uses TRBV10-3 and TRBJ1-6, with D possibly being TRBD1 (6 bases). This CDR3 has 19 residues. The V end lost 6 bases, the J end lost 7 bases, and 28 bases lay between the germline ends. Per the germline V gene, CDR1 is ENHRY and CDR2 is SYGVKD. CDR3 in amino acids: CAIRGAGTGRAYMNSPLHF. CDR3 coding DNA: TGTGCCATCAGGGGAGCGGGAACAGGGCGCGCTTATATGAATTCACCCCTCCACTTT.

The chain carries TRBV11-2 and TRBJ2-3, with D maybe TRBD2 (5 bases). CDR1 is SGHAT and CDR2 is FQNNGV in the germline V gene. The CDR3 contains 15 residues. V lost 7 bases and J lost 1, with 15 bases in between. The DNA for the CDR3 is TGTGCCAGCACACCCCCGAGGACTGGCACAGATACGCAGTATTTT. It specifies CASTPPRTGTDTQYF.

The chain recombines TRBV7-2 with TRBJ1-4; D might be TRBD1 (6 bases). Germline lookup yields CDR1 SGHTA and CDR2 FQGNSA. The CDR3 sequence is 15 residues long. Between the trimmed V and J ends, which lost 1 base and 3 bases, there was a span of 9 bases. CDR3 sequence: CASSLDRAANEKLFF. CDR3 bases: TGTGCCAGCAGCTTAGACAGGGCTGCTAATGAAAAACTGTTTTTT. Drawing the rest from reference TRBV7-2 and TRBJ1-4, the complete variable domain is GAGVSQSPSNKVTEKGKDVELRCDPISGHTALYWYRQSLGQGLEFLIYFQGNSAPDKSGLPSDRFSAERTGGSVSTLTIQRTQQEDSAVYLCASSLDRAANEKLFFGSGTQLSVL.

The V and J genes are TRBV9 and TRBJ1-3, with TRBD1 identical over 8 bases. Germline CDR1 and CDR2: SGDLS and YYNGEE. CDR3 length: 16 amino acids. J was trimmed by 8 bases and V by 0 bases; bases with no gene match: 10. The DNA for the CDR3 is TGTGCCAGCAGCGTAGCTACTGGACAGGGAGGGGACACCATATATTTT. It encodes CASSVATGQGGDTIYF. Complete variable domain (other parts from reference TRBV9 and TRBJ1-3): DSGVTQTPKHLITATGQRVTLRCSPRSGDLSVYWYQQSLDQGLQFLIQYYNGEERAKGNILERFSAQQFPDLHSELNLSSLELGDSALYFCASSVATGQGGDTIYFGEGSWLTVV.

To note about this clone: Germline and junction disagree at one end, which may indicate a read error. The chain joins TRBV7-7 to TRBJ1-4; TRBD1 matches 9 bases. This CDR3 is built from 14 residues. Per the germline V gene, CDR1 is SSHAT and CDR2 is FNYEAQ (reference sequence). The CDR3 DNA follows: TGTGCTAGCAGCGAGACAGGGGGGAATGAAAAACTGTTTTTT. This gives the protein CASSETGGNEKLFF.

This chain links TRBV30 with TRBJ2-3, with D perhaps TRBD2 (6 bases). This CDR3 comprises 14 residues. V was shortened by 7 bases and J by 2 bases, with 16 bases between the two germline ends. The V gene's germline CDR1 is GTSNPN and CDR2 SVGIG (reference sequence). CDR3 in amino acids: CAYLQEGITDTQYF. In DNA form, the CDR3 reads TGTGCCTACCTCCAGGAGGGGATCACAGATACGCAGTATTTT.

The chain carries TRBV5-1 and TRBJ2-7; TRBD1 might be the D (6 bases). CDR1 SGHRS and CDR2 YFSETQ come from the germline V gene. This CDR3 has 12 amino acids. The germline V and J ends were trimmed by 5 bases and 5 bases, with 11 bases remaining between them. CDR3 nucleotides: TGCGCCAGCAGTCCCGAGGGGGACGAGCAGTACTTC. This gives the protein CASSPEGDEQYF.

The chain is built from TRBV5-5 and TRBJ1-1, with D possibly being TRBD1 (5 bases). V gave up 4 bases and J gave up 11 bases, with 18 bases separating them. The CDR3 consists of 13 residues. Germline CDR1 SGHKS, CDR2 YYEKEE (reference sequence). Here the CDR3 reads CASSPLRGLGAFF. For the CDR3, the DNA is TGTGCCAGCAGCCCCCTCCGGGGGTTGGGGGCTTTCTTT.

This clone has just one count. The chain employs TRBV29-1 and TRBJ2-6; no reliable D call. V was trimmed by 4 bases and J by 1 base, leaving 8 bases between them. The V gene's germline CDR1 is SQVTM and CDR2 ANQGSEA. The CDR3 extends over 14 amino acids. CDR3: CSVVQNSGANVLTF. CDR3 DNA sequence: TGCAGCGTTGTACAGAATTCTGGGGCCAACGTCCTGACTTTC.

The V and J genes are TRBV2 and TRBJ2-7; D is unresolved. V was cut by 7 bases and J by 3 bases, with 19 bases left in between. Germline V gene lookup returns CDR1 SNHLY and CDR2 FYNNEI. This CDR3 is built from 15 residues. CDR3 amino acids: CASIRGDPEIYEQYF. The CDR3 coding sequence is TGTGCCAGCATAAGAGGAGACCCAGAGATCTACGAGCAGTACTTC.

This rearrangement joins TRBV2 to TRBJ2-3; D possibly corresponds to TRBD2 (7 bases). V was clipped by 7 bases and J by 4 bases, with 12 bases between them. Germline CDR1 reads SNHLY; CDR2 reads FYNNEI. The CDR3 loop spans 13 amino acids. The CDR3 DNA reads as TGTGCCAGCAAGGGGGGGCCGCCAGATACGCAGTATTTT. As protein: CASKGGPPDTQYF. Looking up the rest from reference TRBV2 and TRBJ2-3 gives the full variable domain: EPEVTQTPSHQVTQMGQEVILRCVPISNHLYFYWYRQILGQKVEFLVSFYNNEISEKSEIFDDQFSVERPDGSNFTLKIRSTKLEDSAMYFCASKGGPPDTQYFGPGTRLTVL.

About this clone: This sample also contains other DNA sequences that code for the same CDR3. The CDR3 protein is CASSPGGDQPQHF. In DNA, the CDR3 is TGTGCCAGCTCACCAGGGGGGGACCAGCCCCAGCATTTT. The V gene is TRBV18, the J gene TRBJ1-5; D is perhaps TRBD1 (5 bases). The CDR3 has 13 amino acids. The germline V gene has CDR1 KGHSH and CDR2 LQKENI. The V and J ends lost 2 bases and 7 bases respectively, with 9 bases between them. Full variable domain (rest looked up from reference TRBV18 and TRBJ1-5): NAGVMQNPRHLVRRRGQEARLRCSPMKGHSHVYWYRQLPEEGLKFMVYLQKENIIDESGMPKERFSAEFPKEGPSILRIQQVVRGDSAAYFCASSPGGDQPQHFGDGTRLSIL.

The gene calls are TRBV11-2 and TRBJ2-1; 8 positions agree with TRBD2. Germline lookup yields CDR1 SGHAT and CDR2 FQNNGV. J gave up 9 bases and V 5 bases, and 0 bases lay outside the gene matches. The CDR3 covers 11 residues. The CDR3 DNA reads TGTGCCAGCAGCCGGGAGGGTGAGCAGTTCTTC. It encodes CASSREGEQFF.

V usage is TRBV5-3 and J usage is TRBJ1-1; 7 positions match TRBD1. TRBV5-3 is filed as an ORF, its function uncertain. This CDR3 has 13 residues. The ends lost 4 bases at V and 11 bases at J; junction bases unmatched: 11. The CDR3 DNA reads as TGTGCCAGAAGCCCGCCCCCAGGCAGGGGGGCTTTCTTT. It codes for CARSPPPGRGAFF.

The chain carries TRBV27 and TRBJ1-4; 8 nucleotides align to TRBD1. This CDR3 comprises 14 residues. CDR1 and CDR2 from the germline V gene are MNHEY and SMNVEV (reference sequence). J was trimmed by 7 bases and V by 6 bases; bases with no gene match: 7. The CDR3 DNA reads as TGTGCCAGCAGCAGACAGGGGCAGGGTGAAAAACTGTTTTTT. This encodes CASSRQGQGEKLFF.

V gene TRBV30 combines with J gene TRBJ1-1, with no clear D. Germline V gives CDR1 GTSNPN, CDR2 SVGIG (reference sequence). The CDR3 contains 11 residues. Trimming left V 4 bases short and J 3 bases short, with 6 bases between. The CDR3, as DNA: TGTGCCTGGACAGGATACACTGAAGCTTTCTTT. Translated, it gives CAWTGYTEAFF.

This clone was counted between two and nine times. This sequence joins TRBV29-1 and TRBJ2-3; D perhaps matches TRBD2 (5 bases). There are 11 residues in the CDR3. Germline lookup yields CDR1 SQVTM and CDR2 ANQGSEA. Trimming pared 6 bases from V and 2 bases from J, leaving 6 bases between. The CDR3 loop is CSVGDTDTQYF. The CDR3, as DNA: TGCAGCGTCGGGGACACAGATACGCAGTATTTT.

The rearrangement links TRBV19 to TRBJ1-2, with D unresolved. Germline V CDR1 and CDR2: LNHDA, SQIVND (reference sequence). The CDR3 extends over 14 amino acids. Trimming pared 6 bases from V and 3 bases from J, leaving 14 bases between. The CDR3 DNA reads as TGTGCCAGTAGCTTAGACCCCCGGGACTATGGCTACACCTTC. This translates into CASSLDPRDYGYTF.

The chain employs TRBV9 and TRBJ2-7; TRBD2 aligns across 16 bases. There are 18 residues in the CDR3. Germline CDR1 reads SGDLS; CDR2 reads YYNGEE. The V gene end was trimmed by 0 bases and the J gene end by 2 bases; junction bases not matched to a gene: 5. The CDR3 sequence: CASSVEPGLAGGAYEQYF. The CDR3 DNA sequence: TGTGCCAGCAGCGTAGAACCGGGACTAGCGGGAGGGGCCTACGAGCAGTACTTC.

The chain recombines TRBV3-1 (or the pseudogene TRBV3-2) with TRBJ2-7, with 7 bases matching TRBD2. Germline V gene data show CDR1 as LGHDT and CDR2 as YNNKEL (reference sequence). The CDR3 is 15 residues long. The J segment lost 5 bases and the V segment lost 1 base, leaving 8 bases of the junction unmatched. CDR3 sequence (DNA): TGTGCCAGCAGCCAAGTCCACGGGGCGGGGGACGAGCAGTACTTC. Translating gives CASSQVHGAGDEQYF.

The chain carries TRBV27 and TRBJ2-1; 8 nucleotides line up with TRBD1. CDR1 MNHEY and CDR2 SMNVEV come from the germline V gene (reference sequence). The V and J ends lost 7 bases and 0 bases, in that order; junction bases with no gene match: 5. There are 15 residues in the CDR3. CDR3 DNA: TGTGCCAGCACCTCAGGGGGCAGCTCCTACAATGAGCAGTTCTTC. Its protein product is CASTSGGSSYNEQFF.